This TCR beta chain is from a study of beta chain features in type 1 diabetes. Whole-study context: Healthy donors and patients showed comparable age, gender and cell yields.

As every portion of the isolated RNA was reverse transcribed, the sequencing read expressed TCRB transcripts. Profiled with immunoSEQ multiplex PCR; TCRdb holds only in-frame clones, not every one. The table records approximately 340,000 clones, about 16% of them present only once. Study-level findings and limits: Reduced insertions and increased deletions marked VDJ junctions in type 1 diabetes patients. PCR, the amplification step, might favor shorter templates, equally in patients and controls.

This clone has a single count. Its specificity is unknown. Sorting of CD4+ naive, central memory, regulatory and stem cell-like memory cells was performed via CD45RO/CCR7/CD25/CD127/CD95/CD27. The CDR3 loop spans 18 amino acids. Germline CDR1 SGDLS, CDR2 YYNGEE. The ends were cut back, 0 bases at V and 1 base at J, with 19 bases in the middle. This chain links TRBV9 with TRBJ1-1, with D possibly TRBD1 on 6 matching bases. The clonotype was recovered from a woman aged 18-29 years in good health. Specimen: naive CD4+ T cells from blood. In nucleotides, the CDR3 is TGTGCCAGCAGCGTAGTGGGGACACTAGATCGGGAGAACACTGAAGCTTTCTTT. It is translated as CASSVVGTLDRENTEAFF. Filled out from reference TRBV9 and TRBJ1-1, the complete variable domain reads DSGVTQTPKHLITATGQRVTLRCSPRSGDLSVYWYQQSLDQGLQFLIQYYNGEERAKGNILERFSAQQFPDLHSELNLSSLELGDSALYFCASSVVGTLDRENTEAFFGQGTRLTVV.